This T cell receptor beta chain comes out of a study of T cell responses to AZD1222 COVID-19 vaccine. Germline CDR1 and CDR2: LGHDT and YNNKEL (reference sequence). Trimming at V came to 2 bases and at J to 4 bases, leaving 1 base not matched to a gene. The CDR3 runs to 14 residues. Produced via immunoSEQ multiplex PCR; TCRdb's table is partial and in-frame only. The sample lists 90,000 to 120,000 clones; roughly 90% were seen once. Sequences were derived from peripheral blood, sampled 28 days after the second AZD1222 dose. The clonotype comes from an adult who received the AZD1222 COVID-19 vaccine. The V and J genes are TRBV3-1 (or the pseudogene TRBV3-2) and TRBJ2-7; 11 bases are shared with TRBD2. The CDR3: CASSQLAGGYEQYF. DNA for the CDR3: TGTGCCAGCAGCCAACTAGCGGGGGGTTACGAGCAGTACTTC.